The text below deals with one TCR beta chain. Its antigen remains unidentified. Every contributor of samples was a Caucasian grown-up residing in Nashville, Tennessee. The source of the sample is a study of shared clonotypes between healthy human individuals. Overall study findings and caveats: Investigators expected sequencing depth to affect clonotype sharing among donors. All-four-donor shared clonotypes had higher generation probabilities than non-shared clonotypes did. Despite large depth, sorted-subset datasets appeared incompletely sequenced.

The data were produced by immunoSEQ multiplex PCR, yet TCRdb's version contains in-frame clones alone and is incomplete. This table holds some 2.3 million clones, more than 80% found once. V was trimmed by 5 bases and J by 4 bases, leaving 12 bases between them. This CDR3 has 14 amino acids. Germline V CDR1 and CDR2: GTSNPN, SVGIG (reference sequence). The receptor was isolated from a man younger than 35 in good health. Some clones in this sample may be carry-over from other donors' samples. V usage is TRBV30 and J usage is TRBJ1-6; D gene unclear. Input material: naive CD4+ T cells from PBMCs. Subset denoted: CD45RA+ positively selected. CDR3 sequence reads: CAWEFPGYNSPLHF. CDR3 in DNA: TGTGCCTGGGAGTTTCCCGGGTATAATTCACCCCTCCACTTT.